Listed below are T cell receptor beta chains from one sample, sequenced in a study of tumor-infiltrating lymphocytes in localized non-small cell lung cancer. Produced via immunoSEQ multiplex PCR; TCRdb's table is partial and in-frame only. The sample has approximately 17,000 clones, around 72% seen once. The sample comprised lung tumor tissue. The source is a human donor with non-small cell lung cancer. Both conserved end residues are trimmed from each CDR3. Fields, in order: clone size, V gene, J gene, CDR3 protein. The size field is filled for only some rows; it gives once, few, many or a size class.

>.|TRBV28|TRBJ1-5
ASSITGVGSNQPQH
>.|TRBV30|TRBJ2-5
AWSVLPYTTQY
>.|TRBV11-2|TRBJ2-1
ASSTGLAGGGDEQF
>.|TRBV28|TRBJ1-2
ASSFDMSGLTYPNYGYT
>few|TRBV7-3|TRBJ2-7
ASSPSRLDSEQY
>.|TRBV10-1|TRBJ2-5
ASSAKPDGTQY
>.|TRBV19|TRBJ2-2
ASSGAGSTGELF
>.|TRBV11-2|TRBJ1-3
ASSLSIPSGGNTIY
>.|TRBV5-1|TRBJ1-2
ASSLAVDPNYGYT
>.|TRBV7-9|TRBJ2-7
ASSWGRGPSFPYEQY
>.|TRBV11-2|TRBJ2-2
ASSFRRDGELF
>.|TRBV5-4|TRBJ1-2
ASSYSRFYGYT
>.|TRBV2|TRBJ2-7
ASSGTGVYEQY
>.|TRBV5-8|TRBJ2-3
ASSQGVVDTQY
>.|TRBV5-1|TRBJ1-2
ASSLEGPSHGYT
>.|TRBV7-2|TRBJ2-4
ASSLDSARLANQY
>.|TRBV30|TRBJ1-4
AWSVLGGREKLF
>few|TRBV5-4|TRBJ2-2
ASSFGRGANTGELF
>.|TRBV4-3|TRBJ2-1
ASSQGPFEQF